Each of the 27 T cell receptor beta chains below was sequenced from the same sample in a study of radiotherapy plus CTLA-4 blockade in lung cancer. TCRdb keeps only in-frame clones here, not all; method: immunoSEQ multiplex PCR. The sample has around 41,000 clones; approximately 67% are singletons. The sample here was peripheral blood, taken from a patient treated with radiotherapy plus ipilimumab. The receptors stem from a human donor with non-small cell lung cancer who had a partial response to radiotherapy plus ipilimumab.

This clone has more than one count but fewer than ten. J is TRBJ1-1 and V is TRBV6-1; D is undetermined. Trimming removed 6 bases at V and 3 bases at J, with 8 bases between. Germline CDR1 MNHNS, CDR2 SASEGT. The CDR3 loop spans 12 amino acids. The CDR3 reads CASSPFDTEAFF. The CDR3 DNA follows: TGTGCCAGCAGCCCATTTGACACTGAAGCTTTCTTT.

This clone has just a few counts. The chain links TRBV5-4 to TRBJ2-3; a weak D match, TRBD2 (7 bases). The CDR3 has 17 amino acids. The V end was cut by 5 bases, the J end by 4 bases, with 23 bases between. Per germline, CDR1 SGHNT and CDR2 YYREEE (reference sequence). In DNA form, the CDR3 reads TGTGCCAGCAGTCCTATGGGGGGGGCCGTGTCGGCAGATACGCAGTATTTT. It specifies CASSPMGGAVSADTQYF. The variable domain in full, completed from reference TRBV5-4 and TRBJ2-3, reads ETGVTQSPTHLIKTRGQQVTLRCSSQSGHNTVSWYQQALGQGPQFIFQYYREEENGRGNFPPRFSGLQFPNYSSELNVNALELDDSALYLCASSPMGGAVSADTQYFGPGTRLTVL.

The CDR3 nucleotides read TGCGCCAGCAGCTTGGATGTCCCCGGGGAGACCCAGTACTTC. Translated: CASSLDVPGETQYF. The chain combines TRBV5-1 with TRBJ2-5; D gene unclear. This CDR3 has 14 amino acids. The V gene's germline CDR1 is SGHRS and CDR2 YFSETQ. Trimming left V 0 bases short and J 5 bases short, with 11 bases between.

The rearrangement uses TRBV2 and TRBJ2-7, with D tentatively TRBD2 (5 bases). V was clipped by 5 bases and J by 0 bases, with 14 bases between them. Germline values: CDR1 SNHLY, CDR2 FYNNEI. This CDR3 is built from 15 residues. The CDR3, as DNA: TGTGCCAGCAGTCGAGGACTCACAACCTCCTACGAGCAGTACTTC. Protein sequence: CASSRGLTTSYEQYF.

This clone appeared a single time. The chain has TRBV7-8 and TRBJ2-5; TRBD2 aligns across 8 bases. The CDR3 contains 14 residues. The V and J ends lost 2 bases and 6 bases, in that order; junction bases with no gene match: 5. Germline V gene lookup returns CDR1 SGHVS and CDR2 FQNEAQ. CDR3 nucleotide sequence: TGTGCCAGCAGCTTAAAGATAGCGGGGAAGACCCAGTACTTC. As protein: CASSLKIAGKTQYF.

This chain uses TRBV5-1 with TRBJ2-2, with 8 bases matching TRBD1. Germline CDR1 reads SGHRS; CDR2 reads YFSETQ. With 0 bases clipped from V and 3 bases from J, the junction kept 1 base outside the gene matches. CDR3 size: 15 residues. The CDR3 DNA is TGCGCCAGCAGCTTGGCGACAGGGGACACCGGGGAGCTGTTTTTT. Encoded protein: CASSLATGDTGELFF.

The rearrangement joins TRBV2 to TRBJ1-1, with TRBD1 identical over 7 bases. Trimming at V came to 8 bases and at J to 12 bases, leaving 6 bases not matched to a gene. Per the germline V gene, CDR1 is SNHLY and CDR2 is FYNNEI. CDR3 length: 10 residues. The CDR3 region is CASSGGRPFF. CDR3 coding DNA: TGTGCCAGCTCAGGGGGACGCCCTTTCTTT.

The CDR3 spells CASSDPYRSSYNEQFF. CDR3 DNA: TGTGCCAGCAGTGACCCCTACAGGTCCTCCTACAATGAGCAGTTCTTC. This chain joins TRBV25-1 and TRBJ2-1; maybe TRBD1 (5 bases). Germline V CDR1 and CDR2: MGHDK, SYGVNS. Trimming stripped 3 bases from V and 0 bases from J, with 12 bases between. The CDR3 is 16 amino acids. Full variable domain (remainder filled in from reference TRBV25-1 and TRBJ2-1): EADIYQTPRYLVIGTGKKITLECSQTMGHDKMYWYQQDPGMELHLIHYSYGVNSTEKGDLSSESTVSRIRTEHFPLTLESARPSHTSQYLCASSDPYRSSYNEQFFGPGTRLTVL.

The rearrangement uses TRBV10-2 and TRBJ1-2, with a weak D call TRBD1 (5 bases). The V end lost 0 bases, the J end lost 6 bases, and 11 bases lay between the germline ends. Germline CDR1 WSHSY, CDR2 SAAADI. This CDR3 contains 14 residues. The CDR3 loop reads CASSESSGFDGYTF. The DNA of the CDR3 is TGCGCCAGCAGTGAGTCTTCAGGGTTCGATGGCTACACCTTC.

This clone was counted between two and nine times. CDR3 sequence: CACSTSAYNEQFF. The CDR3 DNA reads TGTGCCTGCTCGACTAGCGCCTACAATGAGCAGTTCTTC. The rearrangement links TRBV27 to TRBJ2-1, with 8 bases aligning to TRBD2. The germline gives CDR1 MNHEY, CDR2 SMNVEV (reference sequence). V lost 11 bases and J lost 2; bases outside the gene matches: 5. The CDR3 covers 13 residues.

The chain has TRBV6-1 and TRBJ2-7, with D maybe TRBD2 (6 bases). This CDR3 is built from 14 residues. V was pared by 1 base and J by 2 bases, with 9 bases between. In germline, CDR1 is MNHNS, CDR2 SASEGT. CDR3 protein: CASSEGGLTYEQYF. CDR3 in DNA: TGTGCCAGCAGTGAAGGGGGACTGACCTACGAGCAGTACTTC.

The chain has TRBV5-1 and TRBJ2-3, with TRBD2 matching 9 bases. The germline V gene encodes CDR1 SGHRS and CDR2 YFSETQ. Trimming cost V 2 bases and J 3 bases; bases outside gene matches: 7. CDR3 length equals 16 residues. Here the CDR3 reads CASSFSILAGTDTQYF. The CDR3 DNA follows: TGCGCCAGCAGCTTTTCCATCCTAGCGGGGACAGATACGCAGTATTTT.

This sequence joins TRBV11-2 and TRBJ1-4; a possible D gene is TRBD1 (5 bases). The CDR3 has 16 amino acids. V was clipped by 5 bases and J by 0 bases, with 13 bases between them. Germline V lookup: CDR1 SGHAT, CDR2 FQNNGV. In nucleotides, the CDR3 is TGTGCCAGCAGCGTGAACTCAGGGACAACTAATGAAAAACTGTTTTTT. This translates into CASSVNSGTTNEKLFF.

The chain recombines TRBV6-1 with TRBJ1-1; 7 bases are shared with TRBD1. The length of the CDR3 is 14 residues. Unmatched junction bases numbered 6, after V lost 5 bases and J lost 3 bases. In germline, CDR1 is MNHNS, CDR2 SASEGT. CDR3 sequence (DNA): TGTGCCAGCAGTCCGACAGGGAAGGACACTGAAGCTTTCTTT. Translation gives CASSPTGKDTEAFF.

The chain uses TRBV27 and TRBJ1-2; TRBD1 matches at 8 bases. The CDR3 contains 16 residues. The V and J ends lost 3 bases and 3 bases, in that order; junction bases with no gene match: 9. The germline V gene encodes CDR1 MNHEY and CDR2 SMNVEV (reference sequence). DNA for the CDR3: TGTGCCAGCAGTTTCCTCCCCCTACAGGGGGACTATGGCTACACCTTC. It encodes CASSFLPLQGDYGYTF.

This chain connects TRBV5-1 to TRBJ2-1; D perhaps matches TRBD2 (6 bases). Germline CDR1 reads SGHRS; CDR2 reads YFSETQ. Trimming left V 0 bases short and J 3 bases short, with 16 bases between. This CDR3 comprises 17 residues. The CDR3 nucleotides are TGCGCCAGCAGCTTGGCCGGGGTCAGGGACTTCTACAATGAGCAGTTCTTC. Encoded protein: CASSLAGVRDFYNEQFF.

The J gene is TRBJ1-5, the V gene TRBV18; D gene unclear. This CDR3 region has 16 residues. V lost 3 bases to trimming and J lost 1 base, with 13 bases between them. CDR1 is KGHSH, CDR2 LQKENI, per germline. CDR3 in amino acids: CASSPLGRASNQPQHF. As DNA, the CDR3 is TGTGCCAGCTCACCCTTGGGGAGGGCGAGCAATCAGCCCCAGCATTTT.

J is TRBJ2-2 and V is TRBV7-3, with D maybe TRBD2 (6 bases). The germline V gene has CDR1 SGHTA and CDR2 FQGTGA. This CDR3 spans 13 amino acids. V lost 3 bases to trimming and J lost 4 bases, with 6 bases between them. The CDR3: CASSFGGTGELFF. The CDR3 DNA reads TGTGCCAGCAGCTTCGGGGGCACCGGGGAGCTGTTTTTT.

This sequence joins TRBV6-5 and TRBJ2-3; 10 nucleotides line up with TRBD2. Germline-derived CDR1 and CDR2 are MNHEY and SVGAGI. The V gene end was trimmed by 2 bases and the J gene end by 1 base; junction bases not matched to a gene: 0. The length of the CDR3 is 15 residues. The CDR3 reads CASSYLAGGTDTQYF. The CDR3 region has the DNA TGTGCCAGCAGTTACCTAGCGGGGGGCACAGATACGCAGTATTTT.

This clone was seen a few times. The V call is TRBV7-9, the J call TRBJ1-3; 11 bases are shared with TRBD1. Germline assignment: CDR1 SEHNR and CDR2 FQNEAQ (reference sequence). The CDR3 runs 18 residues. The J segment lost 0 bases and the V segment lost 3 bases, leaving 7 bases of the junction unmatched. CDR3 nucleotide sequence: TGTGCCAGCAGCTTTTCCCCCGGGACAGGGGGCTCTGGAAACACCATATATTTT. It encodes CASSFSPGTGGSGNTIYF.

This clone showed up just a few times. The chain uses TRBV30 and TRBJ2-4, with 9 nucleotides matching TRBD1. Looked up from germline, CDR1 is GTSNPN and CDR2 is SVGIG (reference sequence). The CDR3 is 16 amino acids. V shed 2 bases, J shed 1 base, and the junction held 6 bases outside the gene matches. The CDR3: CAWSKMDRGAKNIQYF. The DNA for the CDR3 is TGTGCCTGGAGTAAAATGGACAGGGGTGCCAAAAACATTCAGTACTTC.

This clone occurred once. The chain couples TRBV19 to TRBJ1-1; 7 nucleotides line up with TRBD1. Trimming took 5 bases from V and 3 from J; bases not matched to a gene: 21. The CDR3 is 19 residues long. CDR1 LNHDA and CDR2 SQIVND come from the germline V gene (reference sequence). CDR3 residues: CASSPRGQGFIPDHTEAFF. CDR3 DNA: TGTGCCAGTAGTCCTAGGGGGCAGGGGTTCATTCCCGACCACACTGAAGCTTTCTTT.

This chain uses TRBV4-3 with TRBJ1-1; D not certain. CDR3 length equals 15 residues. Germline CDR1 reads LGHNA; CDR2 reads YSLEER. The V and J ends lost 4 bases and 10 bases respectively, with 22 bases between them. The CDR3 region is CASSPQATAFLGAFF. CDR3 in DNA: TGCGCCAGCAGCCCGCAGGCTACAGCCTTTTTGGGAGCTTTCTTT.

This clone has only a few counts. V and J are TRBV7-8 and TRBJ2-2; 9 bases map to TRBD2. The CDR3 consists of 17 residues. Germline assignment: CDR1 SGHVS and CDR2 FQNEAQ. J was trimmed by 5 bases and V by 5 bases; bases with no gene match: 12. CDR3 sequence reads: CASSPRERGAGTGELFF. As DNA, the CDR3 is TGTGCCAGCAGCCCCCGTGAGCGGGGGGCCGGAACCGGGGAGCTGTTTTTT.

This clone has only a few counts. The chain uses TRBV4-2 and TRBJ1-1; a weak D match, TRBD1 (5 bases). Germline loops: CDR1 LGHNA, CDR2 YNFKEQ. With 4 bases removed from V and 4 bases from J, the gap between germline ends came to 19 bases. The CDR3 length is 16 residues. The DNA for the CDR3 is TGTGCCAGCAGCCGGAGGCTATCGGAGGGGTCCACTGAAGCTTTCTTT. Encoded protein: CASSRRLSEGSTEAFF.

The rearrangement uses TRBV13 and TRBJ2-5; 8 nucleotides match TRBD2. Gene TRBJ2-7 matches the end of the DNA better, so the J call may be wrong. CDR1 is PRHDT, CDR2 FYEKMQ, per germline (reference sequence). The CDR3 covers 14 residues. CDR3: CASSLAGGWDEQYF. In DNA, the CDR3 is TGTGCCAGCAGCTTAGCGGGAGGGTGGGACGAGCAGTACTTC.

The chain carries TRBV10-3 and TRBJ2-2; tentative D call: TRBD2 (5 bases). Trimming cost V 9 bases and J 4 bases, with 12 bases left between them. This CDR3 region has 13 residues. Germline CDR1 reads ENHRY; CDR2 reads SYGVKD. The CDR3 DNA reads as TGTGCCATGGGCGGGCTGGGCACCGGGGAGCTGTTTTTT. Amino acids: CAMGGLGTGELFF.